This entry lists 28 T cell receptor beta chains sequenced from one sample in a study of OX40 agonist ivuxolimab in advanced cancers. Assay used: immunoSEQ multiplex PCR; TCRdb lists only in-frame clones, some missing. This sample yields 85,000 to 120,000 clones, of which just over 90% are seen a single time; roughly 0.5% belongs to the top ten. This specimen was CD4+ or CD8+ T cells sorted from blood, taken in a trial of the OX40 agonist ivuxolimab. These TCRs come from an adult with an advanced solid tumor such as melanoma, head and neck, liver or kidney cancer.

J is TRBJ1-2 and V is TRBV7-2; D is unresolved. The germline V gene has CDR1 SGHTA and CDR2 FQGNSA. CDR3 length: 13 amino acids. The V end lost 1 base, the J end lost 8 bases, and 11 bases lay between the germline ends. CDR3 coding DNA: TGTGCCAGCAGCTTAGGTCAATCACGCGGCTACACCTTC. It translates to CASSLGQSRGYTF. Filled out from reference TRBV7-2 and TRBJ1-2, the complete variable domain reads GAGVSQSPSNKVTEKGKDVELRCDPISGHTALYWYRQSLGQGLEFLIYFQGNSAPDKSGLPSDRFSAERTGGSVSTLTIQRTQQEDSAVYLCASSLGQSRGYTFGSGTRLTVV.

The chain employs TRBV14 and TRBJ1-3; D perhaps matches TRBD1 (6 bases). CDR3 length: 16 amino acids. CDR1 SGHDN and CDR2 FVKESK come from the germline V gene. V was cut by 6 bases and J by 0 bases, with 15 bases left in between. This CDR3 reads CASRREGHHSGNTIYF. The DNA for the CDR3 is TGTGCCAGCAGGCGCGAGGGACACCACTCTGGAAACACCATATATTTT.

This clone was observed a single time. V and J are TRBV30 and TRBJ1-5; 8 bases are shared with TRBD1. The CDR3 length is 16 residues. CDR1 and CDR2 (germline): GTSNPN, SVGIG (reference sequence). V gave up 0 bases and J gave up 4 bases; unmatched junction bases: 8. Here the CDR3 reads CAWSVRTGYGNQPQHF. CDR3 sequence (DNA): TGTGCCTGGAGTGTACGGACAGGGTATGGGAATCAGCCCCAGCATTTT.

This chain uses TRBV6-5 with TRBJ1-5; the D gene is possibly TRBD1 (6 bases). V lost 6 bases and J lost 6, with 12 bases in between. The CDR3 has 13 amino acids. From germline, CDR1 is MNHEY and CDR2 SVGAGI. The CDR3 is CASSITGPQPQHF. In nucleotides, the CDR3 is TGTGCCAGCAGCATAACAGGGCCTCAGCCCCAGCATTTT.

The chain combines TRBV13 with TRBJ2-1; TRBD2 aligns across 9 bases. In germline, CDR1 is PRHDT, CDR2 FYEKMQ (reference sequence). This CDR3 contains 14 residues. After removal of 8 bases from V and 8 bases from J, the junction contained 10 bases not matched to a gene. CDR3 region: CASRRGGLGDEQFF. The CDR3 DNA sequence: TGTGCCAGCCGGCGGGGGGGCTTGGGGGATGAGCAGTTCTTC. Based on the CDR3 plus reference TRBV13 and TRBJ2-1, the full variable domain is AAGVIQSPRHLIKEKRETATLKCYPIPRHDTVYWYQQGPGQDPQFLISFYEKMQSDKGSIPDRFSAQQFSDYHSELNMSSLELGDSALYFCASRRGGLGDEQFFGPGTRLTVL.

The gene calls are TRBV9 and TRBJ2-1; 14 bases line up with TRBD2. Trimming took 3 bases from V and 0 from J; bases not matched to a gene: 11. Germline V gives CDR1 SGDLS, CDR2 YYNGEE. The CDR3 length is 20 residues. Here the CDR3 reads CASSAYGLAGGPSSYNEQFF. CDR3 bases: TGTGCCAGCAGCGCATACGGACTAGCGGGGGGCCCGAGCTCCTACAATGAGCAGTTCTTC.

The V and J genes are TRBV28 and TRBJ1-1, with 7 bases lining up with TRBD1. Germline lookup yields CDR1 MDHEN and CDR2 SYDVKM. Trimming at V came to 4 bases and at J to 9 bases, leaving 5 bases not matched to a gene. The CDR3 consists of 12 residues. CDR3 in DNA: TGTGCCAGCAGTTATCAACAGGGGAAAGCTTTCTTT. Protein sequence: CASSYQQGKAFF.

This rearrangement joins TRBV28 to TRBJ2-4; D remains unclear. CDR1 MDHEN and CDR2 SYDVKM come from the germline V gene. V was shortened by 2 bases and J by 0 bases, with 8 bases between the two germline ends. The CDR3 loop spans 15 amino acids. CDR3 nucleotides: TGTGCCAGCAGTTTACAGGCCCTAGCCAAAAACATTCAGTACTTC. It codes for CASSLQALAKNIQYF.

In regard to this clone: At the DNA level, this CDR3 is encoded by other sequences in the same sample as well. The V and J genes are TRBV2 and TRBJ2-5; D is unresolved. The V and J ends lost 4 bases and 5 bases respectively, with 8 bases between them. CDR3 length equals 12 residues. CDR1 is SNHLY and CDR2 is FYNNEI in the germline V gene. The CDR3 spells CASSGPGETQYF. CDR3 DNA: TGTGCCAGCAGTGGTCCTGGGGAGACCCAGTACTTC.

In the case of this clone: Germline and junction disagree at one end, which may indicate a read error. The V gene is TRBV6-5, the J gene TRBJ1-4, with a weak D call TRBD1 (5 bases). The germline V gene encodes CDR1 MNHEY and CDR2 SVGAGI. The CDR3 loop spans 15 amino acids. CDR3 region: CASSYSGGTSEKLFF. The DNA of the CDR3 is TGTGCCAGCAGTTACTCGGGTGGGACTAGTGAAAAACTGTTTTTT.

V usage is TRBV27 and J usage is TRBJ2-1; no definite D call. The V and J ends lost 5 bases and 2 bases respectively, with 7 bases between them. This CDR3 is 13 amino acids long. Germline loops: CDR1 MNHEY, CDR2 SMNVEV (reference sequence). CDR3 sequence (DNA): TGTGCCAGCAGTCGAACGGCCTACAATGAGCAGTTCTTC. Protein sequence: CASSRTAYNEQFF.

CDR3 DNA sequence: TGTGCCAGCAGTAATGGACAGGGGGCGAACACCGGGGAGCTGTTTTTT. As protein: CASSNGQGANTGELFF. The V gene is TRBV28, the J gene TRBJ2-2, with 10 bases fitting TRBD1. Germline assignment: CDR1 MDHEN and CDR2 SYDVKM. V was pared by 5 bases and J by 0 bases, with 3 bases of the junction left unmatched. The CDR3 spans 16 residues.

The chain combines TRBV27 with TRBJ2-3; 11 nucleotides align to TRBD2. The CDR3 length is 15 residues. Germline V gives CDR1 MNHEY, CDR2 SMNVEV (reference sequence). Trimming cost V 5 bases and J 4 bases; bases outside gene matches: 5. The CDR3 DNA reads as TGTGCCAGCAGTCTCGGACTAGCGGGCCCAGATACGCAGTATTTT. Protein product: CASSLGLAGPDTQYF.

J is TRBJ1-2 and V is TRBV5-1, with no clear D. Trimming left V 0 bases short and J 4 bases short, with 7 bases between. Germline V gene data show CDR1 as SGHRS and CDR2 as YFSETQ. CDR3 length: 13 amino acids. The CDR3 nucleotides are TGCGCCAGCAGCTTGGGTTCCGCCTATGGCTACACCTTC. It codes for CASSLGSAYGYTF.

This chain connects TRBV7-9 to TRBJ1-3; weak D call: TRBD1 (5 bases). The CDR3 contains 14 residues. Germline V CDR1 and CDR2: SEHNR, FQNEAQ (reference sequence). The V end was cut by 5 bases, the J end by 5 bases, with 13 bases between. Here the CDR3 DNA reads TGTGCCAGCAGCCTAGGAGGGGTACGAAACACCATATATTTT. Translating it yields CASSLGGVRNTIYF.

The chain uses TRBV30 and TRBJ1-4; D is possibly TRBD1 (5 bases). The CDR3 runs to 15 residues. Trimming removed 0 bases from V and 0 bases from J, with 8 bases in between. In germline, CDR1 is GTSNPN, CDR2 SVGIG (reference sequence). The CDR3 here is CAWSVPGPTNEKLFF. CDR3 DNA: TGTGCCTGGAGTGTACCAGGGCCAACTAATGAAAAACTGTTTTTT.

This rearrangement joins TRBV6-5 to TRBJ1-3; D is unclear. V lost 6 bases and J 2 bases, leaving 8 bases between the germline ends. Germline CDR1 MNHEY, CDR2 SVGAGI. The CDR3 has 13 amino acids. Written as DNA, the CDR3 is TGTGCCAGCAGACCTTACACTGGAAACACCATATATTTT. It yields the protein CASRPYTGNTIYF.

This clone was recorded once. This rearrangement joins TRBV19 to TRBJ1-5; D is possibly TRBD1 (5 bases). The length of the CDR3 is 14 residues. The germline V gene encodes CDR1 LNHDA and CDR2 SQIVND (reference sequence). V lost 6 bases to trimming and J lost 6 bases, with 15 bases between them. The CDR3 region is CASSPRGAPQPQHF. The CDR3 bases are TGTGCCAGTAGCCCAAGGGGAGCCCCTCAGCCCCAGCATTTT.

The gene calls are TRBV6-5 and TRBJ2-3; D might be TRBD1 (6 bases). CDR1 and CDR2 from the germline V gene are MNHEY and SVGAGI. V lost 6 bases to trimming and J lost 2 bases, with 15 bases between them. The length of the CDR3 is 15 residues. The CDR3 nucleotides read TGTGCCAGCAGAAATACAGGGTTTGCCACAGATACGCAGTATTTT. Encoded protein: CASRNTGFATDTQYF.

V gene TRBV10-2 combines with J gene TRBJ2-5, with 8 bases lining up with TRBD1. The V gene's germline CDR1 is WSHSY and CDR2 SAAADI. This CDR3 has 13 residues. Trimming removed 7 bases from V and 1 base from J; junction bases left unmatched: 2. The CDR3 sequence is CASTDRGQETQYF. In nucleotides, the CDR3 is TGCGCCAGCACCGACAGGGGCCAAGAGACCCAGTACTTC.

The chain has TRBV28 and TRBJ2-7; 7 positions match TRBD1. From germline, CDR1 is MDHEN and CDR2 SYDVKM. Trimming cost V 2 bases and J 4 bases; bases outside gene matches: 5. This CDR3 region has 14 residues. CDR3 region: CASSLGARGYEQYF. CDR3 in DNA: TGTGCCAGCAGTTTAGGGGCCAGGGGGTACGAGCAGTACTTC.

The chain recombines TRBV5-4 with TRBJ1-5; D not resolved. Trimming removed 0 bases at V and 7 bases at J, with 11 bases between. Germline lookup yields CDR1 SGHNT and CDR2 YYREEE (reference sequence). This CDR3 spans 14 amino acids. In DNA form, the CDR3 reads TGTGCCAGCAGCTTGGGCGGGGTCGGACAGCCCCAGCATTTT. Amino acid sequence: CASSLGGVGQPQHF. The variable domain in full, completed from reference TRBV5-4 and TRBJ1-5, reads ETGVTQSPTHLIKTRGQQVTLRCSSQSGHNTVSWYQQALGQGPQFIFQYYREEENGRGNFPPRFSGLQFPNYSSELNVNALELDDSALYLCASSLGGVGQPQHFGDGTRLSIL.

The V and J genes are TRBV21-1 and TRBJ2-1. TRBV21-1 is assigned pseudogene status. This CDR3 has 16 amino acids. The CDR3 loop reads CASSKCMVGFYNEQFF. The CDR3 DNA reads as TGTGCCAGCAGCAAATGTATGGTAGGGTTTTACAATGAGCAGTTCTTC.

The chain uses TRBV4-3 and TRBJ1-3; no definite D call. V was shortened by 0 bases and J by 2 bases, with 8 bases between the two germline ends. The CDR3 runs 15 residues. Germline values: CDR1 LGHNA, CDR2 YSLEER. The CDR3 DNA sequence: TGCGCCAGCAGCCAAGATACGAGGACTGGAAACACCATATATTTT. Translating gives CASSQDTRTGNTIYF.

The gene calls are TRBV14 and TRBJ1-1; D gene ambiguous. The germline gives CDR1 SGHDN, CDR2 FVKESK. Trimming took 4 bases from V and 0 from J, leaving 6 bases between them. The CDR3 extends over 13 amino acids. The CDR3 DNA is TGTGCCAGCAGCCCATCGATGAACACTGAAGCTTTCTTT. Its protein is CASSPSMNTEAFF. Variable domain in full (rest from reference TRBV14 and TRBJ1-1): EAGVTQFPSHSVIEKGQTVTLRCDPISGHDNLYWYRRVMGKEIKFLLHFVKESKQDESGMPNNRFLAERTGGTYSTLKVQPAELEDSGVYFCASSPSMNTEAFFGQGTRLTVV.

In its sample, this clone was seen a few times. The chain uses TRBV10-3 and TRBJ1-1; D is unresolved. There are 13 residues in the CDR3. Trimming removed 0 bases at V and 4 bases at J, with 6 bases between. CDR1 and CDR2 (germline): ENHRY, SYGVKD. CDR3 sequence: CAISESSGTEAFF. The CDR3 DNA reads TGTGCCATCAGTGAGTCGTCGGGCACTGAAGCTTTCTTT.

The chain combines TRBV19 with TRBJ1-1, with D unclear. Germline values: CDR1 LNHDA, CDR2 SQIVND (reference sequence). With 5 bases removed from V and 5 bases from J, the gap between germline ends came to 15 bases. CDR3 length: 14 amino acids. The CDR3 reads CASSSTAVKTEAFF. The CDR3 DNA reads as TGTGCCAGTAGTTCTACGGCAGTAAAGACTGAAGCTTTCTTT.

The V and J genes are TRBV10-2 and TRBJ1-5, with D possibly TRBD1 on 5 matching bases. The V gene's germline CDR1 is WSHSY and CDR2 SAAADI. V dropped 4 bases and J dropped 4 bases, with 5 bases sitting between them. This CDR3 is built from 12 residues. CDR3 sequence reads: CASSGGNQPQHF. In DNA form, the CDR3 reads TGCGCCAGCAGTGGGGGGAATCAGCCCCAGCATTTT.